The present T cell receptor beta chain was sequenced within a study of T-cell reconstitution after alpha-beta-depleted transplantation in children. A TCRbeta library incorporating unique molecular identifiers was prepared. TCRdb recomputed calls from the PCR reads with MiXCR, one row per CDR3 protein. The table has around 190,000 distinct CDR3 sequences, 6.6% seen once. This CDR3 has 15 residues. Germline values: CDR1 SGHKS, CDR2 YYEKEE (reference sequence). Trimming took 0 bases from V and 6 from J; bases not matched to a gene: 5. The chain links TRBV5-5 to TRBJ1-5; 8 bases align to TRBD1. The receptor was derived from a boy younger than 10 with acute lymphoblastic leukemia, due to receive a stem cell transplant. The input for sequencing was PBMCs, taken before TCRalphabeta/CD19-depleted stem cell transplant. The CDR3 nucleotides read TGTGCCAGCAGCTTGGGACAGGGGATGGGTCAGCCCCAGCATTTT. It yields the protein CASSLGQGMGQPQHF.